This T cell receptor (beta chain) is from a study of shared clonotypes between healthy human individuals. Across the study: Ranging from 18 to 49 in age, donors were a couple of women and three men. Findings of the study overall: Generally, estimated richness proved larger in naive subsets than it did in memory subsets. The represented genetic and exposure-history diversity was limited by the small number of donors.

The CDR3 covers 15 residues. Using 200 ng DNA, around 30,000 T cell genomes, the sorted-subset replicate PCRs were run. Sequencing was performed with immunoSEQ multiplex PCR; in TCRdb, only in-frame clones are kept and a portion is missing. The sample consists of 600,000 to 750,000 clones, 55% to 75% of them appearing once. Details on this clone: Its cognate antigen is unknown.

The TCR comes from a woman aged 30 to 39 in good health. This chain uses TRBV12-2 with TRBJ1-5. TRBV12-2 is a recognized pseudogene. Sequenced: memory CD4+ T cells sorted from blood. Subset given: CD45RA-negative fraction. The CDR3: CASRPRLTSNQPQHF. CDR3 nucleotides: TGTGCAAGTCGCCCTCGACTTACTAGCAATCAGCCCCAGCATTTT.